This T cell receptor beta chain was identified in a study of shared clonotypes between healthy human individuals. Subsets obtained from CD4+ cells comprised CD45RA+ naive and CD45RA-negative memory cells. This clone has just one count. Its antigen is not identified. Findings of the study overall: Generation probabilities of non-shared clonotypes were lower (relative to those shared by all four donors).

This CDR3 comprises 14 residues. Trimming cost V 5 bases and J 8 bases, with 16 bases left between them. The germline CDR1 and CDR2 sequences are SGHTA and FQGNSA. Generated by immunoSEQ multiplex PCR, the TCRdb table keeps only in-frame clones and is missing some. This table holds around 980,000 clones, about four fifths found once. This sequence was found in a man younger than 30 in good health. Some clones in this sample may be carry-over from other donors' samples. The sequencing sample was made of memory CD4+ T cells from PBMCs. Subset indicated: CD45RA-negative fraction. The chain combines TRBV7-2 with TRBJ2-1, with unresolved D. The CDR3 protein is CASSPLHRVDEQFF. The DNA of the CDR3 is TGTGCCAGCAGCCCACTGCATAGGGTGGATGAGCAGTTCTTC.